This T cell receptor beta chain comes out of a study of cytomegalovirus exposure and HLA in healthy donors. Between the trimmed V and J ends, which lost 7 bases and 0 bases, there was a span of 12 bases. CDR3 length: 14 amino acids. The germline V gene has CDR1 SNHLY and CDR2 FYNNEI. It was with 60 Vbeta and 13 Jbeta primers that the PCR ran. The repertoire was sequenced with immunoSEQ multiplex PCR; TCRdb's copy has only in-frame clones and lacks some. In the table there are more than 110,000 clones, roughly four fifths of which are singletons. The rearrangement uses TRBV2 and TRBJ1-1; a weak D match, TRBD1 (5 bases). The sequenced material came from PBMCs. The receptor's source is a man in his forties in good health and CMV-seropositive. The CDR3 sequence is CASIPRALNTEAFF. Here the CDR3 DNA reads TGTGCCAGCATTCCCAGGGCGCTGAACACTGAAGCTTTCTTT.